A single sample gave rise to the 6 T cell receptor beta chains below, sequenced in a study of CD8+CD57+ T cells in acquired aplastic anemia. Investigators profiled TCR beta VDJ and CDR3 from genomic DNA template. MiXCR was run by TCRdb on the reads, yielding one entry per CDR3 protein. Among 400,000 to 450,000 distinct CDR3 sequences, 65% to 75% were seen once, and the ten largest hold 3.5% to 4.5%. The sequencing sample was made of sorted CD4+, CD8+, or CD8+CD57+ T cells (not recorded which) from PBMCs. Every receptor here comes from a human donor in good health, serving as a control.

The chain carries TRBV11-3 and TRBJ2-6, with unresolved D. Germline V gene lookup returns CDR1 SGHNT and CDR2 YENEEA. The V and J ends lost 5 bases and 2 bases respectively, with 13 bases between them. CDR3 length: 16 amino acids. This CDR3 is CASSQPSLAGANVLTF. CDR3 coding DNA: TGTGCCAGCAGCCAACCCTCCTTGGCTGGGGCCAACGTCCTGACTTTC.

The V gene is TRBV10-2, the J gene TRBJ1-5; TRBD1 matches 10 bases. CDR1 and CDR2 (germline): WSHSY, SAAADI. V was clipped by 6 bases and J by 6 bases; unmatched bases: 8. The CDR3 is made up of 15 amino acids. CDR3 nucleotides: TGCGCCAGCAGCTCGACAGGGGGCGGCGGTCAGCCCCAGCATTTT. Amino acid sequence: CASSSTGGGGQPQHF.

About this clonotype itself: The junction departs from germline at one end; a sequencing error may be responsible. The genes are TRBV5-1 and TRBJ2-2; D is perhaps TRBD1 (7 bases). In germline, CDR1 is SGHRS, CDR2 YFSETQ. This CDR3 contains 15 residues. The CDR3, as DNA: TGTGCCAGCAGCCGGCAGGGGGGATCCGGCGGGGAGCTGTTTTTT. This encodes CASSRQGGSGGELFF.

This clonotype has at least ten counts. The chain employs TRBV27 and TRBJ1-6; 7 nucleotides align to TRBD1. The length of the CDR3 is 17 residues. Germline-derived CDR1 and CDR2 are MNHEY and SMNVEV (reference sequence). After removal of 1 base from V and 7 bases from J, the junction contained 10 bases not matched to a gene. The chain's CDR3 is CASSLLPTGTANSPLHF. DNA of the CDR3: TGTGCCAGCAGTTTATTACCGACAGGGACCGCCAATTCACCCCTCCACTTT.

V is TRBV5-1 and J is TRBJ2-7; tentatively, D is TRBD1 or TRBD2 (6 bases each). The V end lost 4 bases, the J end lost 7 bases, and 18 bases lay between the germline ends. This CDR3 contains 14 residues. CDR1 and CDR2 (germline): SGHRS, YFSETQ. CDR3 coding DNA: TGCGCCAGCAGCGAAGGGACACGTGCGGGAGAGCAGTACTTC. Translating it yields CASSEGTRAGEQYF.

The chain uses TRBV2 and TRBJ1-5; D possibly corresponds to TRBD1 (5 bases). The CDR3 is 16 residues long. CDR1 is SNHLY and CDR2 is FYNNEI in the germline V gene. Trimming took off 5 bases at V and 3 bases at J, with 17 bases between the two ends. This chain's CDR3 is CASSFDSGTNNQPQHF. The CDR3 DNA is TGTGCCAGCAGTTTCGACAGCGGCACCAACAATCAGCCCCAGCATTTT.